The source of this T cell receptor (beta chain) is a study of blood T cells in healthy people across ages (dated by TCRdb to the mid-2010s). About the investigation overall: In model experiments, template switching captured about one uniquely barcoded TCR beta cDNA molecule for every two T cells. Donors were grouped into four age groups: young (average about 15 years), middle-aged (39), aged (approximately 67) and long-lived (approximately 78). To avoid experimental bias, donors of different ages were randomly spread across the sequencing lanes. For two donors (one aged 18 to 30 and one aged 80 or older), the study analyzed two additional independent replicas of 1 million unique cDNA reads from the same blood draw. Using deep sequencing normalized with unique cDNA molecular identifiers, the study measured how TCR beta repertoire diversity changes with age. What the study reported, not specific to this receptor: Observed TCR beta diversity correlated strongly with the percentage of naive T cells measured by flow cytometry. Donor CMV infection status was unknown, potentially confounding age-related changes in expanded clonotypes. Total diversity estimates from one million sequenced T cells were considered lower bounds and underestimates. As age increased, observed TCR beta diversity per million T cells dropped in a roughly linear way, and a significant reduction was already evident by age roughly 40. Conclusive comparison of naive and antigen-experienced compartments was prevented by the profiling of bulk unsorted PBMCs. The long-lived group showed more naive CD4+ T cells, fewer expanded clones and increased TCR diversity than the aged group, suggesting age selection.

The library relied on 5' RACE. For sequencing, an Illumina HiSeq 2500 was employed. A second roughly 7 to 11 cycle PCR used a sample-barcoded 5' primer and a J-beta primer mix. Each TCR beta cDNA molecule received a unique molecular identifier from a template-switch 5' adaptor carrying 12 random nucleotides. At least 2.5 million CDR3-containing paired-end reads were obtained from each sample. First-strand cDNA synthesis was performed from all RNA using the Mint cDNA synthesis kit, with priming by a TRBC-specific oligonucleotide. After uracil-DNA glycosylase treatment, a first 18-cycle PCR used universal primers M1SS and BC2_uni_R on all cDNA. From the authors' description of their analysis: For normalization, 1 million high-quality reads, each with a distinct molecular identifier, were randomly selected from each sample. Reads sharing molecular identifiers were discarded rather than binned into consensus sequences. MiTCR, run with a Q25 quality threshold and the strictest error-elimination algorithm, handled CDR3 identification, clonotype clustering and error correction. Lower-bound total TCR beta diversity was estimated with a nonparametric unseen species model using Euler transformation. Using fastp trimming at Q25 and MiXCR clonotype assembly, TCRdb reanalyzed the public sequencing data and kept in-frame beta chains. Records with the same CDR3 protein are collapsed into one entry carrying the most frequent genes and DNA. The V and J calls, along with clone size, are taken from TCRdb and not from the paper's own processing. A total of about 1.5 million distinct CDR3 sequences appear in this sample, under 55% of them only once. About 3.8% of the sample is held by the ten biggest clonotypes.

The cysteine opens and the phenylalanine closes a CDR3 of 15 amino acids. Only the CDR3 DNA is retained, 45 bases long and in frame from the first base. V lost 6 bases and J lost 0 bases; the stretch between them is 14 bases long. The roughly 39 donors, aged about 6 to 95 years, were systemically healthy Caucasian individuals from Russia. Each donor gave 9.5 to 10 milliliters of peripheral blood, drawn into EDTA-treated Vacutainer tubes. Ficoll-Paque density-gradient centrifugation was used to isolate PBMCs, with at least 6 million obtained per sample. Trizol reagent was used to extract total RNA from the PBMCs, yielding at least 6 micrograms per sample. Naive CD45RAhigh/CD27high T cell percentages were measured by flow cytometry on a PBMC aliquot from every donor. As for this clonotype: Its antigen is still unknown. Qualities for individual bases were not recorded, and no much larger clone is one base off.

This sequence was found in a woman younger than 30 in good health. The specimen sequenced was blood. The chain is assembled from TRBV12-3 or TRBV12-4 and TRBJ2-5; the D region possibly corresponds to TRBD1 (6 bases align). The CDR3 region: CASSQIQGYQETQYF. The nucleotide sequence is given as TGTGCCAGCAGCCAAATACAGGGCTACCAAGAGACCCAGTACTTC.